These 21 T cell receptor beta chains were sequenced from one sample in a study of monozygotic twins with inflammatory bowel disease. TCRdb reprocessed the 5' RACE reads and stores each CDR3 protein as one record, lacking DNA. This repertoire includes under 350,000 distinct CDR3 sequences. The sequenced material came from blood. These receptor sequences come from a human donor with ulcerative colitis or Crohn's disease, or a healthy co-twin of an affected twin (not recorded which).

CDR3 sequence reads: CSVEGTEDRTQYF. The V gene is TRBV29-1, the J gene TRBJ2-5. The length of the CDR3 is 13 residues. Germline CDR1 is SQVTM and CDR2 is ANQGSEA.

The J gene is TRBJ2-7, the V gene TRBV19. In germline, CDR1 is LNHDA, CDR2 SQIVND (reference sequence). The CDR3 covers 11 residues. The CDR3 loop is CASSSYGEQYF.

This CDR3 is CASSQVNEQYF. The chain couples TRBV3-1 to TRBJ2-7. CDR1 LGHDT and CDR2 YNNKEL come from the germline V gene (reference sequence). The CDR3 covers 11 residues.

The chain combines TRBV5-6 with TRBJ1-1. Germline V gene lookup returns CDR1 SGHDT and CDR2 YYEEEE. The CDR3 sequence is 13 residues long. The CDR3 protein is CASSLRMNTEAFF.

V usage is TRBV4-3 and J usage is TRBJ1-1; the TCRdb D gene call, TRBD1, has no DNA to confirm it. CDR3 length: 15 residues. The germline CDR1 and CDR2 sequences are LGHNA and YSLEER. This chain's CDR3 is CASSQVGTGITEAFF.

The rearrangement links TRBV20-1 to TRBJ2-5; no DNA is available, so the TRBD1 call from TCRdb remains unchecked. The CDR3 spans 13 residues. Germline CDR1 reads DFQATT; CDR2 reads SNEGSKA (reference sequence). The CDR3 region is CSGTRTGRETQYF.

This rearrangement joins TRBV12-3 or TRBV12-4 to TRBJ2-1; TCRdb selects TRBD2, and the lack of DNA leaves this call unchecked. The CDR3 covers 16 residues. The CDR3 protein is CASSWGLAGVRNEQFF.

The chain couples TRBV28 to TRBJ2-5; without DNA, the TCRdb call of TRBD1 cannot be checked. Germline CDR1 MDHEN, CDR2 SYDVKM. This CDR3 has 16 residues. CDR3 in amino acids: CASSYPDREGTETQYF.

The V and J genes are TRBV5-1 and TRBJ2-1; TCRdb picks TRBD2, but there is no DNA to check that call. This CDR3 region has 15 residues. CDR1 is SGHRS and CDR2 is YFSETQ in the germline V gene. The CDR3 sequence is CASSLVASGSNEQFF.

The chain employs TRBV29-1 and TRBJ1-1. The CDR3 contains 12 residues. CDR1 and CDR2 from the germline V gene are SQVTM and ANQGSEA. The CDR3 loop is CSVERAHTEAFF. The full variable domain, rest sourced from reference TRBV29-1 and TRBJ1-1, is SAVISQKPSRDICQRGTSLTIQCQVDSQVTMMFWYRQQPGQSLTLIATANQGSEATYESGFVIDKFPISRPNLTFSTLTVSNMSPEDSSIYLCSVERAHTEAFFGQGTRLTVV.

The chain is built from TRBV20-1 and TRBJ2-1; TCRdb's D call of TRBD1 is untestable without DNA. The length of the CDR3 is 15 residues. Germline CDR1 is DFQATT and CDR2 is SNEGSKA (reference sequence). The CDR3 loop reads CSARDIRTEYNEQFF.

The chain carries TRBV7-9 and TRBJ2-5; the D gene TCRdb calls, TRBD2, cannot be checked with no DNA. The CDR3 consists of 14 residues. In germline, CDR1 is SEHNR, CDR2 FQNEAQ (reference sequence). The CDR3 sequence: CASSLLAGAETQYF.

The rearrangement uses TRBV6-2 or TRBV6-3 and TRBJ1-2; TCRdb designates TRBD1, a call that cannot be tested without DNA. The CDR3 covers 16 residues. CDR1 is MNHEY and CDR2 is SVGEGT in the germline V gene. Here the CDR3 reads CASSWTGGASYYGYTF.

The chain couples TRBV5-6 to TRBJ2-3; TCRdb's D gene call, TRBD1, goes unchecked for lack of DNA. The germline CDR1 and CDR2 sequences are SGHDT and YYEEEE. The CDR3 contains 13 residues. This chain's CDR3 is CATYRANTDTQYF.

The chain links TRBV20-1 to TRBJ2-3; TCRdb proposes TRBD2, but this gene call is untestable without DNA. Germline lookup yields CDR1 DFQATT and CDR2 SNEGSKA (reference sequence). This CDR3 comprises 15 residues. The CDR3 loop reads CSAQPGLAGGDTQYF.

The V call is TRBV2, the J call TRBJ2-2. Germline V gene sequence: CDR1 SNHLY, CDR2 FYNNEI. The CDR3 is made up of 13 amino acids. The CDR3 loop reads CASSPMNTGELFF.

The rearrangement uses TRBV28 and TRBJ1-1; TCRdb outputs TRBD1, but without DNA this stays unchecked. Germline CDR1 reads MDHEN; CDR2 reads SYDVKM. This CDR3 comprises 16 residues. CDR3 loop: CASSRRQKFPGTEAFF.

The V gene is TRBV28, the J gene TRBJ1-2. Germline lookup yields CDR1 MDHEN and CDR2 SYDVKM. The CDR3 consists of 13 residues. CDR3 sequence: CASSLRQPYGYTF.

This chain connects TRBV7-2 to TRBJ2-3; the D gene TCRdb calls, TRBD2, cannot be checked with no DNA. Germline V lookup: CDR1 SGHTA, CDR2 FQGNSA. The CDR3 length is 16 residues. CDR3 sequence: CASSLVVGGRVDTQYF. The whole variable domain, remainder taken from reference TRBV7-2 and TRBJ2-3, is GAGVSQSPSNKVTEKGKDVELRCDPISGHTALYWYRQSLGQGLEFLIYFQGNSAPDKSGLPSDRFSAERTGGSVSTLTIQRTQQEDSAVYLCASSLVVGGRVDTQYFGPGTRLTVL.

The CDR3 reads CASSTDLWPQHF. The chain links TRBV19 to TRBJ1-5. Per the germline V gene, CDR1 is LNHDA and CDR2 is SQIVND (reference sequence). There are 12 residues in the CDR3.

This sequence joins TRBV10-3 and TRBJ2-7; TCRdb outputs TRBD2, but without DNA this stays unchecked. This CDR3 region has 13 residues. Germline CDR1 is ENHRY and CDR2 is SYGVKD. CDR3 in amino acids: CATGLVIGYEQYF.